This T cell receptor (beta chain) was documented in a study of CXCR3-negative and CXCR3-positive naive CD8 T cells. Study-level findings and limits: Each naive subset displayed comparably high diversity, whereas memory CD8+ cells displayed much lower diversity. CXCR3-positive naive cells carried more hydrophobic TRB CDR3s than CXCR3-negative ones.

As to this clonotype: Its antigen is unknown.

The CDR3 length is 14 residues. The germline gives CDR1 DFQATT, CDR2 SNEGSKA (reference sequence). The TRB cDNA libraries were prepared by 5' RACE with UMI labels. Each CDR3 protein gets one entry in TCRdb, which reprocessed the 5' RACE reads and gives no DNA. This repertoire includes about 82,000 distinct CDR3 sequences. This clonotype originated in a human donor in good health. Some clones in this sample may be carry-over from other donors' samples. The J gene is TRBJ2-2, the V gene TRBV20-1; checking the TCRdb D call of TRBD2 is not possible without DNA. Sample: naive CXCR3- CD8+ T cells from blood. Documented subset: CD45RO-CCR7+CD27+CD95- naive CD8+ T cells lacking CXCR3 (TNR3-). The CDR3 loop reads CSASGGAGTGELFF.